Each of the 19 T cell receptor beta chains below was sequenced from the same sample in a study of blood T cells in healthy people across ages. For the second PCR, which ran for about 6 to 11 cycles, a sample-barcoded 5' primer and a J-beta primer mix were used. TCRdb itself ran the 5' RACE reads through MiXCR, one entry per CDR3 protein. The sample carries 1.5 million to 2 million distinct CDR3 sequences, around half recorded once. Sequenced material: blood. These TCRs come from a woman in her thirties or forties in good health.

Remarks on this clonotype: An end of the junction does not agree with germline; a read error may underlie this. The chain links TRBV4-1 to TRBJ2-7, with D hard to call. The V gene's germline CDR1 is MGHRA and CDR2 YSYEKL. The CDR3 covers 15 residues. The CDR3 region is CAGSQETPSSYEQYF. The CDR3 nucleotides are TGCGCCGGCAGCCAAGAGACACCAAGCTCCTACGAGCAGTACTTC.

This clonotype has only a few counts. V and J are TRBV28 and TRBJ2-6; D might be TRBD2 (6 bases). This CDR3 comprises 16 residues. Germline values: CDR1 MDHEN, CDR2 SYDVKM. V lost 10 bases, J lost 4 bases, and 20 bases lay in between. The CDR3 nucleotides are TGTGCCATACGACCGGGACTCAGGGCAGGGGCCAACGTCCTGACTTTC. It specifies CAIRPGLRAGANVLTF.

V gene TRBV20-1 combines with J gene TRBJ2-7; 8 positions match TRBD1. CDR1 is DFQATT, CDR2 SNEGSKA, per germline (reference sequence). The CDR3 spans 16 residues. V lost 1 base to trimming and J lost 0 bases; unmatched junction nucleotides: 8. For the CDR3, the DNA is TGCAGTGCTAGAGGACAGGGGAAAATAAGCTCCTACGAGCAGTACTTC. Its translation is CSARGQGKISSYEQYF.

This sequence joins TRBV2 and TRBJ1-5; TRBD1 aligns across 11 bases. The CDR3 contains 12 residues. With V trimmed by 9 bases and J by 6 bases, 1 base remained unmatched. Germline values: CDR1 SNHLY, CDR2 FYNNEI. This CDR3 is CASGTGGQPQHF. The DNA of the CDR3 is TGTGCCAGTGGGACAGGGGGTCAGCCCCAGCATTTT.

The CDR3 region is CASSSILLGDFLDEQYF. The DNA of the CDR3 is TGTGCCAGCAGTTCTATTCTTTTGGGGGACTTCCTCGACGAGCAGTACTTC. The rearrangement links TRBV27 to TRBJ2-7; TRBD2 might be the D (6 bases). Trimming removed 4 bases at V and 5 bases at J, with 24 bases between. Germline-derived CDR1 and CDR2 are MNHEY and SMNVEV (reference sequence). The CDR3 is made up of 17 amino acids.

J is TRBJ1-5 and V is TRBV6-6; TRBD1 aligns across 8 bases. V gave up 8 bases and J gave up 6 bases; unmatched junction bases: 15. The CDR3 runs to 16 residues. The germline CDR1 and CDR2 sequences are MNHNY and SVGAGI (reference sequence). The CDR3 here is CASVDQGQGGGQPQHF. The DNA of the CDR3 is TGTGCCAGCGTAGACCAAGGACAGGGAGGAGGTCAGCCCCAGCATTTT.

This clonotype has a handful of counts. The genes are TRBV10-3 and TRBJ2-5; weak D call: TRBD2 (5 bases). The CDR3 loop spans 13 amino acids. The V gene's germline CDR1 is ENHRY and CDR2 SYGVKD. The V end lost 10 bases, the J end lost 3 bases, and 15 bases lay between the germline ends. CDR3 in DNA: TGTGCCACTCGAGGACTGGAAAAAGAGACCCAGTACTTC. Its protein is CATRGLEKETQYF.

DNA for the CDR3: TGTGCCAGCAGTGCCAACAGGGCGTACGAGCAGTACTTC. Translating gives CASSANRAYEQYF. The chain combines TRBV6-2 or TRBV6-3 with TRBJ2-7, with D maybe TRBD1 (6 bases). CDR3 length: 13 residues. CDR1 is MNHEY and CDR2 is SVGEGT in the germline V gene. V lost 5 bases and J lost 4, with 12 bases in between.

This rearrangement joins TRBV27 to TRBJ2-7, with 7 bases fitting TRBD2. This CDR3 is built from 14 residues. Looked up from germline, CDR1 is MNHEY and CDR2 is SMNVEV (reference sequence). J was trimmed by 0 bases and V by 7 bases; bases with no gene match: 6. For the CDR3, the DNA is TGTGCCAGCACCAACGTAGCGGGCTCCTACGAGCAGTACTTC. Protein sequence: CASTNVAGSYEQYF.

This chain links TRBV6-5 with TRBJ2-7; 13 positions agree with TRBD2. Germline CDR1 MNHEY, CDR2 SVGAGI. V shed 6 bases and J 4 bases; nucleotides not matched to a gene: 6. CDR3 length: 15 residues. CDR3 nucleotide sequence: TGTGCCAGCAGGGGCGGGACTAGCGGGGTGTACGAGCAGTACTTC. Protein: CASRGGTSGVYEQYF.

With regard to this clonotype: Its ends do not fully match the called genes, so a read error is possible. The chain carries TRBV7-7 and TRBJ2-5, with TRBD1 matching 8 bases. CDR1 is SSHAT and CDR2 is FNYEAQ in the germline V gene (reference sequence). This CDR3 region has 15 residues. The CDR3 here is CASSLETGAGETQYF. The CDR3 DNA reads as TGTGCTAGCAGCTTAGAGACAGGGGCTGGAGAGACCCAGTACTTC.

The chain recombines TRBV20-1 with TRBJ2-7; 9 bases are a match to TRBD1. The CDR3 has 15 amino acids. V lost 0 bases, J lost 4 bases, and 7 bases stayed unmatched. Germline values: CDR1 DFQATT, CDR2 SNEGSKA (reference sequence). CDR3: CSARDYGQGTYEQYF. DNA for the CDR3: TGCAGTGCTAGAGATTACGGACAGGGGACATACGAGCAGTACTTC.

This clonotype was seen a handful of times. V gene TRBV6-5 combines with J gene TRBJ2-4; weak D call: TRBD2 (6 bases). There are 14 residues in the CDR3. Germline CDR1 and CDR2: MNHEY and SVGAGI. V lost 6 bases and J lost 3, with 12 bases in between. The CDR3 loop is CASSLLGGKNIQYF. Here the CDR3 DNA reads TGTGCCAGCAGCCTATTGGGGGGCAAAAACATTCAGTACTTC.

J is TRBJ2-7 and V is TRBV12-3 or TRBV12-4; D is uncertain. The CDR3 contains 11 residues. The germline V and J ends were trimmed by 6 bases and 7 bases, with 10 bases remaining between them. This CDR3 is CASSQIKEQYF. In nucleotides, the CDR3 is TGTGCCAGCAGCCAAATTAAGGAGCAGTACTTC.

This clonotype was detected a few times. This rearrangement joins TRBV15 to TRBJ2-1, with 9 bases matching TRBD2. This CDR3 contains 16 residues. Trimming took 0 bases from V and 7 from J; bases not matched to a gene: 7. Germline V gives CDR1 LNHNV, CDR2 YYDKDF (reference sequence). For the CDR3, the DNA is TGTGCCACCAGCAGAGATAGTGGTAGCGGGGGTAATGAGCAGTTCTTC. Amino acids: CATSRDSGSGGNEQFF.

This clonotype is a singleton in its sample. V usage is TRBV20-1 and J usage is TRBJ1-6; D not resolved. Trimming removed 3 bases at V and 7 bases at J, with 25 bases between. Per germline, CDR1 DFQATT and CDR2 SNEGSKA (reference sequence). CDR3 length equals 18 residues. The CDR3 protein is CSASHGPDRGGRNSPLHF. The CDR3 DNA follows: TGCAGTGCTAGTCATGGGCCCGACCGTGGTGGGAGGAATTCACCCCTCCACTTT.

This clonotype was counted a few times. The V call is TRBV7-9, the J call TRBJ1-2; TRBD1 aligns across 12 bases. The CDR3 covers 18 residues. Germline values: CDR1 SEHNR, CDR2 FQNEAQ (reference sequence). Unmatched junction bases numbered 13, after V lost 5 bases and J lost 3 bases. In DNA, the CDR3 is TGTGCCAGCAGCCTACAGGGGACAGGGGGCTTCGTTGACTATGGCTACACCTTC. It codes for CASSLQGTGGFVDYGYTF. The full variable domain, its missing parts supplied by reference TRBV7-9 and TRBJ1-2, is DTGVSQNPRHKITKRGQNVTFRCDPISEHNRLYWYRQTLGQGPEFLTYFQNEAQLEKSRLLSDRFSAERPKGSFSTLEIQRTEQGDSAMYLCASSLQGTGGFVDYGYTFGSGTRLTVV.

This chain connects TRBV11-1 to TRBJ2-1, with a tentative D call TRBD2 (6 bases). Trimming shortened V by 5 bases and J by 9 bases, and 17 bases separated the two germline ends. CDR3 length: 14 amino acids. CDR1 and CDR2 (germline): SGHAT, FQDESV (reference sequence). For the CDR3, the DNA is TGTGCCAGCAGCCCAATCCGGGCCGGGGGTGAGCAGTTCTTC. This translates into CASSPIRAGGEQFF.

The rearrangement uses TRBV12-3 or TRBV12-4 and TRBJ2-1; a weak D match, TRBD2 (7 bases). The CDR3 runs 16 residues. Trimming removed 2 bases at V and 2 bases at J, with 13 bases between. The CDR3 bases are TGTGCCAGCAGTTTATACAAGGGGGGGACCTACAATGAGCAGTTCTTC. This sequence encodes CASSLYKGGTYNEQFF.